Shown below are 32 T cell receptor beta chains from a single sample sequenced in a study of T cells after yellow fever vaccination. TCRdb analysed the 5' RACE reads with MiXCR anew, one entry per CDR3 protein. The data contain 250,000 to 300,000 distinct CDR3 sequences, around 4.9% of them singletons. Here the sequenced sample was CD4+ T cells sorted from PBMCs, taken on the day of the yellow fever booster vaccination. The receptor source for this set is a man between 18 and 35 years old who received the YFV17D yellow fever vaccine.

This clonotype showed up just a few times. The chain employs TRBV19 and TRBJ2-3; D may be TRBD1 (5 bases). The length of the CDR3 is 16 residues. Germline-derived CDR1 and CDR2 are LNHDA and SQIVND (reference sequence). The ends were cut back, 5 bases at V and 0 bases at J, with 15 bases in the middle. CDR3 nucleotide sequence: TGTGCCAGTAGTCTTAGGACATCACCTAGCACAGATACGCAGTATTTT. Its translation is CASSLRTSPSTDTQYF. Combining the CDR3 with reference TRBV19 and TRBJ2-3 gives the whole variable domain DGGITQSPKYLFRKEGQNVTLSCEQNLNHDAMYWYRQDPGQGLRLIYYSQIVNDFQKGDIAEGYSVSREKKESFPLTVTSAQKNPTAFYLCASSLRTSPSTDTQYFGPGTRLTVL.

The rearrangement uses TRBV7-3 and TRBJ2-6; D gene uncertain. V lost 0 bases and J 1 base, leaving 7 bases between the germline ends. The CDR3 runs to 16 residues. Looked up from germline, CDR1 is SGHTA and CDR2 is FQGTGA. For the CDR3, the DNA is TGTGCCAGCAGCTTAACCAGAGCATCTGGGGCCAACGTCCTGACTTTC. It translates to CASSLTRASGANVLTF.

This chain links TRBV6-1 with TRBJ1-3; the D is unclear. The CDR3 totals 13 residues. V lost 8 bases and J lost 7, with 15 bases in between. Germline CDR1 MNHNS, CDR2 SASEGT. The CDR3 bases are TGTGCCAGCCGAGGTCTGAAGAGGAACACCATATATTTT. Amino acid sequence: CASRGLKRNTIYF.

This clonotype has ten or more counts. The gene calls are TRBV6-1 and TRBJ2-3, with 9 bases aligning to TRBD2. The CDR3 extends over 15 amino acids. Germline-derived CDR1 and CDR2 are MNHNS and SASEGT. With 2 bases clipped from V and 2 bases from J, the junction kept 2 bases outside the gene matches. This CDR3 is CASSEPGLATDTQYF. The DNA of the CDR3 is TGTGCCAGCAGTGAACCGGGACTAGCCACAGATACGCAGTATTTT.

This clonotype showed up many times. This chain uses TRBV10-3 with TRBJ1-2, with a weak D call TRBD1 (5 bases). CDR3 length: 13 residues. V lost 2 bases, J lost 4 bases, and 8 bases lay in between. CDR1 and CDR2 (germline): ENHRY, SYGVKD. This chain's CDR3 is CAISERDSYGYTF. The CDR3 DNA reads as TGTGCCATCAGTGAGAGGGACTCCTATGGCTACACCTTC.

In its sample, this clonotype was seen a few times. The chain combines TRBV6-1 with TRBJ1-5; D unresolved. Trimming pared 7 bases from V and 1 base from J, leaving 11 bases between. This CDR3 has 14 amino acids. Germline lookup yields CDR1 MNHNS and CDR2 SASEGT. CDR3 sequence (DNA): TGTGCCAGCAATGGGATGATAAGCAATCAGCCCCAGCATTTT. This translates into CASNGMISNQPQHF.

This clonotype was observed at least ten times. The CDR3 nucleotides read TGTGCCAGCTTCCGACCGGGACAGCAAGAGACCCAGTACTTC. Translating gives CASFRPGQQETQYF. The chain is built from TRBV2 and TRBJ2-5, with 7 bases identical to TRBD1. The germline CDR1 and CDR2 sequences are SNHLY and FYNNEI. This CDR3 region has 14 residues. V trimming: 8 bases; J trimming: 2 bases; junction bases outside the gene matches: 8.

This clonotype was detected ten times or more. The chain uses TRBV6-2 or TRBV6-3 and TRBJ1-5, with TRBD1 identical over 8 bases. V shed 5 bases and J 6 bases; nucleotides not matched to a gene: 9. Germline V lookup: CDR1 MNHEY, CDR2 SVGEGT. CDR3 length: 15 amino acids. CDR3: CASSPFGQGRQPQHF. The CDR3 DNA sequence: TGTGCCAGCAGTCCCTTCGGACAGGGACGTCAGCCCCAGCATTTT.

This clonotype was counted ten times or more. V and J are TRBV7-3 and TRBJ2-3; TRBD2 agrees at 9 bases. Losses at the gene ends were 4 bases for V and 5 bases for J; bases not matched to a gene: 7. CDR1 and CDR2 from the germline V gene are SGHTA and FQGTGA. The CDR3 runs to 15 residues. CDR3 region: CASSSGAGGRDTQYF. The CDR3 DNA sequence: TGTGCCAGCAGCTCCGGGGCGGGGGGGAGAGATACGCAGTATTTT.

This clonotype was detected many times. The J gene is TRBJ2-7, the V gene TRBV4-2; either TRBD1 or TRBD2 may fit D (5 bases each). Trimming removed 4 bases from V and 2 bases from J, with 12 bases in between. The CDR3 contains 14 residues. Germline V lookup: CDR1 LGHNA, CDR2 YNFKEQ. CDR3 sequence: CASSPQVGAYEQYF. CDR3 sequence (DNA): TGTGCCAGCAGCCCACAGGTGGGGGCCTACGAGCAGTACTTC.

The V and J genes are TRBV11-2 and TRBJ2-3, with D possibly being TRBD2 (5 bases). V was cut by 5 bases and J by 4 bases, with 19 bases left in between. The V gene's germline CDR1 is SGHAT and CDR2 FQNNGV. The CDR3 runs 16 residues. The CDR3 DNA sequence: TGTGCCAGCAGCCCTAGGCATGGAGGTAGCCCAGATACGCAGTATTTT. Translated, it gives CASSPRHGGSPDTQYF.

The chain links TRBV18 to TRBJ1-2; no definite D call. Germline V gene sequence: CDR1 KGHSH, CDR2 LQKENI. The germline V and J ends were trimmed by 3 bases and 8 bases, with 19 bases remaining between them. The CDR3 runs to 15 residues. This CDR3 reads CASSPPALPFGGYTF. CDR3 DNA: TGTGCCAGCTCACCCCCGGCACTCCCTTTTGGGGGCTACACCTTC.

The chain combines TRBV6-2 or TRBV6-3 with TRBJ2-7, with 7 bases identical to TRBD1. V shed 4 bases, J shed 0 bases, and the junction held 9 bases outside the gene matches. CDR3 length: 16 amino acids. From germline, CDR1 is MNHEY and CDR2 SVGEGT. This CDR3 reads CASSFPLGDSSYEQYF. The CDR3 nucleotides read TGTGCCAGCAGTTTTCCTCTGGGGGACAGCTCCTACGAGCAGTACTTC.

There are many counts of this clonotype. V gene TRBV5-1 combines with J gene TRBJ2-1, with D possibly being TRBD1 (6 bases). Trimming cost V 2 bases and J 0 bases, with 9 bases left between them. Per germline, CDR1 SGHRS and CDR2 YFSETQ. This CDR3 is built from 15 residues. CDR3 in amino acids: CASSLRGSSYNEQFF. The CDR3 DNA is TGCGCCAGCAGCTTAAGGGGGAGCTCCTACAATGAGCAGTTCTTC.

This clonotype has just a few counts. This sequence joins TRBV10-3 and TRBJ1-6; D might be TRBD1 (6 bases). CDR1 and CDR2 (germline): ENHRY, SYGVKD. The ends were cut back, 3 bases at V and 2 bases at J, with 8 bases in the middle. The CDR3 extends over 15 amino acids. The CDR3 nucleotides are TGTGCCATCAGTGACAGGGGCACCTATAATTCACCCCTCCACTTT. Translation: CAISDRGTYNSPLHF.

In this sample, this clonotype turned up a few times. The V call is TRBV6-1, the J call TRBJ2-7, with D maybe TRBD2 (5 bases). Trimming pared 5 bases from V and 3 bases from J, leaving 17 bases between. The CDR3 has 15 amino acids. Per the germline V gene, CDR1 is MNHNS and CDR2 is SASEGT. CDR3 sequence: CASSWTPGLYYEQYF. The CDR3 bases are TGTGCCAGCAGTTGGACGCCGGGGTTGTACTACGAGCAGTACTTC.

This clonotype was picked up a small number of times. The V and J genes are TRBV20-1 and TRBJ2-3; 8 bases match TRBD1. CDR3 length equals 15 residues. V was pared by 1 base and J by 2 bases, with 5 bases of the junction left unmatched. CDR1 is DFQATT, CDR2 SNEGSKA, per germline (reference sequence). Written as DNA, the CDR3 is TGCAGTGCTAGAGTTACAGGGGGATACACAGATACGCAGTATTTT. Protein sequence: CSARVTGGYTDTQYF.

This clonotype was seen many times. V and J are TRBV7-9 and TRBJ1-3, with TRBD1 as a possible D gene (5 bases). Trimming cost V 5 bases and J 0 bases, with 11 bases left between them. Germline V gene data show CDR1 as SEHNR and CDR2 as FQNEAQ (reference sequence). This CDR3 comprises 15 residues. In DNA, the CDR3 is TGTGCCAGCAGCCTCGACAGCCGCTCTGGAAACACCATATATTTT. It codes for CASSLDSRSGNTIYF.

This clonotype has a handful of counts. The CDR3: CASRGRGDTQYF. The CDR3 nucleotides read TGTGCCAGCAGGGGACGGGGAGATACGCAGTATTTT. V is TRBV6-2 or TRBV6-3 and J is TRBJ2-3; perhaps D is TRBD1 or TRBD2 (5 bases each). Trimming took 6 bases from V and 5 from J, leaving 9 bases between them. The V gene's germline CDR1 is MNHEY and CDR2 SVGEGT. The CDR3 has 12 amino acids.

The chain links TRBV4-1 to TRBJ2-3; 8 bases align to TRBD2. CDR1 and CDR2 from the germline V gene are MGHRA and YSYEKL. Unmatched junction bases numbered 15, after V lost 10 bases and J lost 6 bases. CDR3 size: 15 residues. The CDR3 DNA is TGCGCCACTTCTACCCGGGGGGGCCCGTGGGATACGCAGTATTTT. It codes for CATSTRGGPWDTQYF.

In its sample, this clonotype was seen a few times. The rearrangement links TRBV6-5 to TRBJ1-3, with 10 bases lining up with TRBD1. There are 15 residues in the CDR3. J lost 2 bases, V lost 5 bases, and 3 bases had no gene match. CDR1 is MNHEY, CDR2 SVGAGI, per germline. This CDR3 is CASSPGQGAGNTIYF. Here the CDR3 DNA reads TGTGCCAGCAGTCCAGGACAGGGGGCTGGAAACACCATATATTTT.

Ten or more counts support this clonotype. This chain connects TRBV5-1 to TRBJ2-1; a possible D gene is TRBD1 (6 bases). CDR1 is SGHRS, CDR2 YFSETQ, per germline. This CDR3 is built from 14 residues. V was shortened by 4 bases and J by 6 bases, with 14 bases between the two germline ends. CDR3 nucleotide sequence: TGCGCCAGCAGCAAAGGACAGACTACCAATGAGCAGTTCTTC. Its protein is CASSKGQTTNEQFF.

Many counts were recorded for this clonotype. This rearrangement joins TRBV7-2 to TRBJ2-3; D gene uncertain. The CDR3 is 13 amino acids. With 1 base removed from V and 2 bases from J, the gap between germline ends came to 4 bases. Germline V gene lookup returns CDR1 SGHTA and CDR2 FQGNSA. The CDR3 region is CASSLDYTDTQYF. Here the CDR3 DNA reads TGTGCCAGCAGCTTAGACTACACAGATACGCAGTATTTT.

The chain joins TRBV5-1 to TRBJ2-7; D not resolved. Germline CDR1 SGHRS, CDR2 YFSETQ. The CDR3 consists of 14 residues. With 0 bases removed from V and 2 bases from J, the gap between germline ends came to 9 bases. CDR3 region: CASSLGDSTYEQYF. The CDR3 region has the DNA TGCGCCAGCAGCTTGGGGGATTCAACCTACGAGCAGTACTTC.

There are many counts of this clonotype. Mismatch with germline at one junction end may stem from a read error. The chain couples TRBV7-7 to TRBJ2-1, with 7 bases matching TRBD2. Germline V gene sequence: CDR1 SSHAT, CDR2 FNYEAQ (reference sequence). This CDR3 contains 14 residues. The CDR3 reads CASSQSGVTNEQFF. In DNA form, the CDR3 reads TGTGCTAGCAGCCAAAGCGGGGTAACGAATGAGCAGTTCTTC.

There are a few counts of this clonotype. The V gene is TRBV18, the J gene TRBJ1-1; D gene ambiguous. Per germline, CDR1 KGHSH and CDR2 LQKENI. The CDR3 loop spans 15 amino acids. Trimming took off 4 bases at V and 2 bases at J, with 14 bases between the two ends. DNA of the CDR3: TGTGCCAGCTCACTTACCGCCGGGGATAACACTGAAGCTTTCTTT. Amino acids: CASSLTAGDNTEAFF.

V is TRBV12-3 or TRBV12-4 and J is TRBJ1-2; maybe TRBD1 (6 bases). Deletions cut 7 bases from V and 8 bases from J, with 23 bases between. CDR3 length: 15 amino acids. CDR3 DNA: TGTGCCAGCACTCCCCAGCCCCAGGGGAAGAGAGGCTACACCTTC. Its translation is CASTPQPQGKRGYTF.

This clonotype was counted between two and nine times. The rearrangement uses TRBV3-1 and TRBJ2-3; TRBD2 aligns across 9 bases. Germline CDR1 is LGHDT and CDR2 is YNNKEL (reference sequence). V trimming: 5 bases; J trimming: 3 bases; junction bases outside the gene matches: 9. The CDR3 consists of 16 residues. As DNA, the CDR3 is TGTGCCAGCAGCGAACGGCGGGGGGGCTGGACAGATACGCAGTATTTT. It is translated as CASSERRGGWTDTQYF.

This clonotype has only a few counts. This chain joins TRBV12-3 or TRBV12-4 and TRBJ2-3; TRBD2 aligns across 11 bases. The ends lost 6 bases at V and 5 bases at J; junction bases unmatched: 7. The CDR3 sequence is 15 residues long. This CDR3 reads CASSRSGGVGDTQYF. The CDR3 nucleotides are TGTGCCAGCAGCCGTAGCGGGGGGGTGGGAGATACGCAGTATTTT.

This clonotype has only a few counts. V and J are TRBV6-1 and TRBJ1-2; 7 bases agree with TRBD1. Looked up from germline, CDR1 is MNHNS and CDR2 is SASEGT. Germline trimming cut 3 bases from V and 8 bases from J; bases unmatched to any gene: 18. The CDR3 length is 17 residues. For the CDR3, the DNA is TGTGCCAGCAGTGATACCAAGAACTCCGAGGGGGCCCGGGGCTACACCTTC. Translation: CASSDTKNSEGARGYTF.

At least ten counts were recorded for this clonotype. V is TRBV7-2 and J is TRBJ1-1; TRBD1 matches at 7 bases. The germline CDR1 and CDR2 sequences are SGHTA and FQGNSA. The J segment lost 3 bases and the V segment lost 5 bases, leaving 12 bases of the junction unmatched. This CDR3 has 16 amino acids. The CDR3 spells CASSNRQGIGYTEAFF. As DNA, the CDR3 is TGTGCCAGCAGCAATCGACAGGGAATTGGGTACACTGAAGCTTTCTTT.

This clonotype was recorded at least ten times. J is TRBJ1-2 and V is TRBV12-3 or TRBV12-4; TRBD1 might be the D (6 bases). The CDR3 loop spans 14 amino acids. V shed 6 bases and J shed 4 bases, with 15 bases lying between them. The CDR3 reads CASSLQGALYGYTF. Here the CDR3 DNA reads TGTGCCAGCAGCCTACAGGGAGCTCTCTATGGCTACACCTTC.